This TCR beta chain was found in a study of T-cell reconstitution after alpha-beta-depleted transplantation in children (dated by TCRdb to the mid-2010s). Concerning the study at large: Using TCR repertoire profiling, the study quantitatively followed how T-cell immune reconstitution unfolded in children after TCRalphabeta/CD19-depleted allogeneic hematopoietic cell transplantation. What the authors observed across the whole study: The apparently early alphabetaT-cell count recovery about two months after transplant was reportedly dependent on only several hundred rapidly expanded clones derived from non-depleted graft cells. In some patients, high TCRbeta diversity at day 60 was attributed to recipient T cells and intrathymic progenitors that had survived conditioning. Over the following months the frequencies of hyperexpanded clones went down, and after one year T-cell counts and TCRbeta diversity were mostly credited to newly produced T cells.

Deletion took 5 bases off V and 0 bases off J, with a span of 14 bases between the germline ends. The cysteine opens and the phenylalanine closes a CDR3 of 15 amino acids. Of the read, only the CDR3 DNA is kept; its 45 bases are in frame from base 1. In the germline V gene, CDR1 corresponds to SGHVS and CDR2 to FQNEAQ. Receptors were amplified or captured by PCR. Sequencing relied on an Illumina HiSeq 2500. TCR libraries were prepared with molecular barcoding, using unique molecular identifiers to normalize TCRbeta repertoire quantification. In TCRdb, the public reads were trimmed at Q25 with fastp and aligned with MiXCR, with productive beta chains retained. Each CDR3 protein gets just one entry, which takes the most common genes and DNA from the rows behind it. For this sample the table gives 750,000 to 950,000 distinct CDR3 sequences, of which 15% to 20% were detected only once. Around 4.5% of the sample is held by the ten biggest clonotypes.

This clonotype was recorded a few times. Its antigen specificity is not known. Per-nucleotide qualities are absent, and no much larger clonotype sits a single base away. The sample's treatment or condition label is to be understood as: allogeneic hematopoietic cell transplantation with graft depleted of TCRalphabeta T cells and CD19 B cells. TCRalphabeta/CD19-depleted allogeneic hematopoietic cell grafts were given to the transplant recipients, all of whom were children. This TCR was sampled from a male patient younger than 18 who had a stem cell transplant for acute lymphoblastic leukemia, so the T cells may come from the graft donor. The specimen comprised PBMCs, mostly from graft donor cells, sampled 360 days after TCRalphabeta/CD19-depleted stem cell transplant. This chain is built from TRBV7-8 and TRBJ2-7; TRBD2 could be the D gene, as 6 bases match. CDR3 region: CASSLQRASSYEQYF. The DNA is TGTGCCAGCAGCCTCCAGCGGGCTTCCTCCTACGAGCAGTACTTC.